This T cell receptor beta chain was sequenced for a study of cytomegalovirus exposure and HLA in healthy donors. This PCR relied on a set of 60 Vbeta primers and 13 Jbeta primers. Sequencing was performed with immunoSEQ multiplex PCR; in TCRdb, only in-frame clones are kept and a portion is missing. The table records about 190,000 clones, approximately 86% of them present only once. CDR3 length: 16 amino acids. Germline V gene data show CDR1 as MNHEY and CDR2 as SMNVEV (reference sequence). Trimming took 6 bases from V and 1 from J, leaving 17 bases between them. Sequences were obtained from PBMCs. This clonotype was sampled from a boy between 2 and 10 years old in good health and CMV-seronegative. The chain carries TRBV27 and TRBJ2-3; possibly TRBD2 for D (6 bases). CDR3 coding DNA: TGTGCCAGCAGAGACCCAGGCCAGCGGGGCACAGATACGCAGTATTTT. Encoded protein: CASRDPGQRGTDTQYF.